The rows below give T cell receptor beta chains drawn from one sample of a study of blood T cell repertoires in COVID-19. Sequencing used immunoSEQ multiplex PCR; TCRdb keeps in-frame clones, though not all of them. The table shows about 240,000 clones, with about nine tenths occurring only once. Source material: peripheral blood. The receptor source for this set is a man in his sixties who had recovered from COVID-19. Each CDR3 is given without its conserved first and last residue. Size is stated for part of the rows, as once, few or many counts, or as a class when the clone is expanded.

size	J	V	CDR3
.	TRBJ1-3	TRBV5-1	ASSLGRAGNTIY
.	TRBJ2-1	TRBV18	ASSPFGGNNNEQF
.	TRBJ1-2	TRBV3-1/TRBV3-2	ASSQDWAGSYGYT
.	TRBJ1-5	TRBV24-1	ATSDWTPNQPQH
.	TRBJ1-5	TRBV29-1	SVGGGGQPQH
.	TRBJ2-1	TRBV10-3	AISESRGLF
once	TRBJ1-3	TRBV7-2	ASSLGQAGNTIY
.	TRBJ2-1	TRBV3-1/TRBV3-2	ASSQSSGSYNEQF
.	TRBJ2-6	TRBV18	ASSLDILAGANVLT
.	TRBJ2-3	TRBV5-4	ASSPYSGGAVDTQY
.	TRBJ2-5	TRBV5-1	ASSLIAGDQETQY
.	TRBJ1-6	TRBV4-1	ASSPGAGGLGSPLH
.	TRBJ1-5	TRBV28	ASISGFRPIKLH
.	TRBJ2-1	TRBV12-3/TRBV12-4	ASTIQGNEQF
once	TRBJ1-1	TRBV18	ASSPITDTEAF
.	TRBJ2-1	TRBV2	ASRSGGAFNEQF
.	TRBJ2-5	TRBV5-8	ASSFTGTYETQY
.	TRBJ1-5	TRBV18	ASSPPLGTGGGQPQH
.	TRBJ2-1	TRBV2	ASSGIQGAYNEQF
.	TRBJ2-5	TRBV12-3/TRBV12-4	ASRNRVLETQY
.	TRBJ2-1	TRBV24-1	ATSDLLGSSYNEQF
.	TRBJ2-5	TRBV6-5	ASRRGPLREETQY
.	TRBJ2-7	TRBV4-1	ASSHPGTSYEQY
.	TRBJ2-3	TRBV7-9	ASNQGTGRDTQY
.	TRBJ2-7	TRBV10-3	AISETGTVSSEQY